This is a list of T cell receptor beta chains from one sample in a study of blood T cell repertoires in COVID-19. Measured with immunoSEQ multiplex PCR; TCRdb has only the in-frame clones, and not every one. The repertoire includes a few hundred thousand clones, more than 70% of them detected once, and 10% sits in the top ten. The sample was peripheral blood. The source of these receptors is a woman aged 25 to 39 with COVID-19, enrolled during active disease. The CDR3 runs from the conserved cysteine through the conserved F or W. D genes are given only for firm matches. The size entry is marked missing in some rows and otherwise reads once, few, many or a size class.

TRBD1	.	TRBV9	TRBJ2-2	TGTGCCAGCAGCGTCCATCCGGGACAGGCGAACACCGGGGAGCTGTTTTTT	CASSVHPGQANTGELFF
TRBD2	few	TRBV29-1	TRBJ2-2	TGCAGCGTTGCCCCCCTAGCGGTAGGGGACACCGGGGAGCTGTTTTTT	CSVAPLAVGDTGELFF
TRBD2	.	TRBV7-8	TRBJ2-7	TGTGCCAGCAGCCCCACCACTAGCGGGAGACACGAGCAGTACTTC	CASSPTTSGRHEQYF
.	.	TRBV2	TRBJ2-3	TGTGCCAGCAGTGGGACCCCGGCGGGGCTCACAGATACGCAGTATTTT	CASSGTPAGLTDTQYF
.	.	TRBV28	TRBJ1-2	TGTGCCAGCAGTATTTACAGAAGGGGCTACACCTTC	CASSIYRRGYTF
.	.	TRBV24-1	TRBJ1-1	TGTGCCACCAGTGATATAGACACTGAAGCTTTCTTT	CATSDIDTEAFF
.	.	TRBV2	TRBJ2-7	TGTGCCAGCAGTGAACCACTCTCCCCGGACTCGTCCGAGCAGTACTTC	CASSEPLSPDSSEQYF
.	.	TRBV5-5	TRBJ2-7	TGTGCCAGCAGCTTGGCCGCTCCAGCGCCCATCGAGCAGTACTTC	CASSLAAPAPIEQYF
.	.	TRBV19	TRBJ1-4	TGTGCCAGTACGACAGGCGATGCAACTAATGAAAAACTGTTTTTT	CASTTGDATNEKLFF
.	.	TRBV13	TRBJ1-2	TGTGCCAGCAGCAAACAGGGTGAATATGGCTACACCTTC	CASSKQGEYGYTF
TRBD1	.	TRBV7-6	TRBJ2-2	TGTGCCAGCAGCCCAGAGACAGGGATGGCGAACACCGGGGAGCTGTTTTTT	CASSPETGMANTGELFF
.	.	TRBV28	TRBJ1-4	TGTGCCAGCGCCCGGGGCAGGGGTAAAGGTGGAACTAATGAAAAACTGTTTTTT	CASARGRGKGGTNEKLFF
.	once	TRBV10-2	TRBJ1-6	TGCGCCAGCAGTGGGTCGACAGGTTATTCACCCCTCCACTTT	CASSGSTGYSPLHF
TRBD1	once	TRBV2	TRBJ1-1	TGTGCCAGCAGCACCGGGACAGGGACAGCTTTCTTT	CASSTGTGTAFF